The clone carrying this T cell receptor beta chain was picked up a small number of times. Its antigen is as yet unknown. These data are taken from a study of T-cell memory formation after mild COVID-19. Study conclusions and caveats: Clonal second-wave expansions that peaked on day 37 had unconfirmed SARS-CoV-2 specificity.

In TCRdb, the 5' RACE reads were re-called with MiXCR into one record per CDR3 protein. The sample contains roughly 130,000 distinct CDR3 sequences, 17% of which appear only once. V shed 11 bases, J shed 2 bases, and the junction held 11 bases outside the gene matches. The CDR3 runs 16 residues. This clonotype originated in a man aged 18 to 30 who had mild COVID-19 (a few samples of this study predate the infection). Cell type and time point are not known. Sample: PBMCs or a T cell subset sorted from them (not recorded which). The chain links TRBV12-3 or TRBV12-4 to TRBJ2-3, with TRBD2 matching over 12 bases. CDR3 nucleotide sequence: TGTGCCTCCATTTCCCGACTAGCGGGGGCCACAGATACGCAGTATTTT. Protein: CASISRLAGATDTQYF.